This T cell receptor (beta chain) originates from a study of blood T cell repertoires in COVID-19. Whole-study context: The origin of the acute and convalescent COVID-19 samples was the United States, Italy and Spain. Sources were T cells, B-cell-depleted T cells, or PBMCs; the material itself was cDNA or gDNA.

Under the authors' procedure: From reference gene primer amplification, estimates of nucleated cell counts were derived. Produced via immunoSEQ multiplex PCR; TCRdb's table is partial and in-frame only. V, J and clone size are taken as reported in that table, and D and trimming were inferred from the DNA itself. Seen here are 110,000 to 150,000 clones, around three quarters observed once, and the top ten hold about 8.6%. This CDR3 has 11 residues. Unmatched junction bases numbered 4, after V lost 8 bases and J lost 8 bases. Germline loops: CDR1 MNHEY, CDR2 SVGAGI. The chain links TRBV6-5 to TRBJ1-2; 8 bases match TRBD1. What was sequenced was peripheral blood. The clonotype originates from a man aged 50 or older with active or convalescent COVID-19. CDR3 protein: CASRRQGGYTF. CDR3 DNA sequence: TGTGCCAGCCGCCGACAGGGGGGCTACACCTTC.